Sequencing of this T cell receptor (beta chain) was carried out in a study of early T cells in non-severe SARS-CoV-2 infection. Overall study: Unsorted whole-blood RNA was sequenced in bulk, leaving chains unpaired.

This clonotype was counted between two and nine times. Its specificity is unknown. Unique molecular identifiers were affixed to single, distinct cDNA molecules. TCRdb ran MiXCR on the 5' RACE reads and lists one entry per CDR3 protein. The sample records some 30,000 distinct CDR3 sequences, approximately 5.9% being singletons. Whole-study findings and limits: Matches to VDJdb favored anti-spike CD8 responses and missed private and CD4 specificities.

Input material: whole blood. This sequence was found in an adult who was a healthcare worker with PCR-confirmed SARS-CoV-2 infection or an uninfected control (not recorded which).

The CDR3 DNA sequence: TGTGCCAGCAGCGAGGCCCTAGCGGGAGACGGTGAGACCCAGTACTTC. Protein product: CASSEALAGDGETQYF. The chain links TRBV13 to TRBJ2-5, with 10 positions matching TRBD2. After removal of 5 bases from V and 5 bases from J, the junction contained 11 bases not matched to a gene. The CDR3 has 16 residues. Germline CDR1 and CDR2: PRHDT and FYEKMQ (reference sequence).